The 25 T cell receptor beta chains presented below share a single source sample, sequenced in a study of CD8 T cells in Susac syndrome. Random-hexamer reverse transcription was applied to roughly 0.5 to 1 ug RNA. TCRdb itself ran the immunoSEQ multiplex PCR reads through MiXCR, one entry per CDR3 protein. This table has some 200,000 distinct CDR3 sequences, around 93% appearing once. Sequencing was carried out using CD8+ T cells from PBMCs. The source of these receptors is a human donor with Susac syndrome.

The gene calls are TRBV29-1 and TRBJ1-2; unclear D gene. V dropped 5 bases and J dropped 5 bases, with 6 bases sitting between them. Germline CDR1 SQVTM, CDR2 ANQGSEA. This CDR3 has 10 residues. The CDR3 DNA sequence: TGCAGCGTTCTGGAGTATGGCTACACCTTC. It encodes CSVLEYGYTF.

The genes are TRBV29-1 and TRBJ2-2; D gene uncertain. Germline V gene lookup returns CDR1 SQVTM and CDR2 ANQGSEA. V lost 6 bases, J lost 3 bases, and 11 bases lay in between. This CDR3 is 13 amino acids long. The CDR3 region has the DNA TGCAGCGTGTTAAATGGGTACACCGGGGAGCTGTTTTTT. This encodes CSVLNGYTGELFF.

V gene TRBV4-1 combines with J gene TRBJ2-1; D not resolved. The CDR3 is 12 residues long. The germline V gene encodes CDR1 MGHRA and CDR2 YSYEKL. The V and J ends lost 5 bases and 3 bases respectively, with 5 bases between them. The CDR3 loop reads CASSKGYNEQFF. CDR3 DNA sequence: TGCGCCAGCAGCAAAGGCTACAATGAGCAGTTCTTC.

The rearrangement uses TRBV6-5 and TRBJ2-7, with TRBD2 matching over 13 bases. The germline gives CDR1 MNHEY, CDR2 SVGAGI. V shed 2 bases, J shed 5 bases, and the junction held 18 bases outside the gene matches. The CDR3 extends over 20 amino acids. The CDR3 region is CASSYLSGTSGLAGPHEQYF. The CDR3 bases are TGTGCCAGCAGTTACCTCTCCGGGACGTCGGGACTAGCGGGACCCCACGAGCAGTACTTC.

The chain recombines TRBV12-3 or TRBV12-4 with TRBJ2-1, with D unresolved. V shed 5 bases and J shed 8 bases, with 7 bases lying between them. CDR3 length: 11 amino acids. CDR3 sequence reads: CASSPEYEQFF. Here the CDR3 DNA reads TGTGCCAGCAGTCCTGAGTATGAGCAGTTCTTC.

The chain recombines TRBV9 with TRBJ2-2; 8 bases align to TRBD1. V dropped 8 bases and J dropped 2; count of bases not matched to a gene: 5. Germline V lookup: CDR1 SGDLS, CDR2 YYNGEE. The CDR3 runs 14 residues. The CDR3 spells CARRTGPNTGELFF. CDR3 bases: TGTGCCAGAAGGACAGGGCCAAACACCGGGGAGCTGTTTTTT.

This clonotype has just one count. The chain joins TRBV2 to TRBJ1-1; 10 nucleotides match TRBD1. The CDR3 contains 14 residues. Germline V lookup: CDR1 SNHLY, CDR2 FYNNEI. V was pared by 5 bases and J by 6 bases, with 6 bases of the junction left unmatched. The CDR3 spells CASSTGQGIPEAFF. Written as DNA, the CDR3 is TGTGCCAGCAGTACGGGACAGGGGATCCCTGAAGCTTTCTTT.

The V gene is TRBV6-5, the J gene TRBJ2-7; D assignment may be TRBD1 or TRBD2 (5 bases each). The V gene lost 2 bases and the J gene lost 1 base, with 12 bases spanning the gap. This CDR3 spans 15 amino acids. The germline V gene encodes CDR1 MNHEY and CDR2 SVGAGI. CDR3 region: CASSYGGDGSYEQYF. CDR3 coding DNA: TGTGCCAGCAGTTACGGGGGAGATGGATCCTACGAGCAGTACTTC.

This chain links TRBV7-8 with TRBJ2-3, with a tentative D call TRBD2 (5 bases). Germline V gene data show CDR1 as SGHVS and CDR2 as FQNEAQ. The CDR3 is made up of 16 amino acids. The ends were cut back, 2 bases at V and 3 bases at J, with 15 bases in the middle. In DNA, the CDR3 is TGTGCCAGCAGCTTACCGCTCGGAGGAGCAACAGATACGCAGTATTTT. It yields the protein CASSLPLGGATDTQYF.

The chain has TRBV15 and TRBJ2-2; 9 bases match TRBD1. The V gene end was trimmed by 1 base and the J gene end by 2 bases; junction bases not matched to a gene: 2. Germline V gene data show CDR1 as LNHNV and CDR2 as YYDKDF (reference sequence). The CDR3 is 16 amino acids. DNA of the CDR3: TGTGCCACCAGCAGAGGACAGGGGGTTAACACCGGGGAGCTGTTTTTT. It yields the protein CATSRGQGVNTGELFF.

This chain joins TRBV7-9 and TRBJ2-3; D gene uncertain. This CDR3 contains 13 residues. CDR1 SEHNR and CDR2 FQNEAQ come from the germline V gene (reference sequence). Trimming cost V 4 bases and J 4 bases, with 9 bases left between them. The CDR3 sequence is CASSSLGPDTQYF. The CDR3 bases are TGTGCCAGCAGCTCCCTAGGGCCAGATACGCAGTATTTT.

This chain links TRBV12-3 or TRBV12-4 with TRBJ2-7, with 10 bases aligning to TRBD1. CDR3 length: 15 residues. The V and J ends lost 1 base and 4 bases, in that order; junction bases with no gene match: 4. In DNA, the CDR3 is TGTGCCAGCAGTTTAGGACAGGGGGCTTTATACGAGCAGTACTTC. Protein sequence: CASSLGQGALYEQYF.

The rearrangement joins TRBV7-9 to TRBJ1-1; unclear D gene. Trimming removed 7 bases at V and 8 bases at J, with 17 bases between. The CDR3 has 13 residues. Per germline, CDR1 SEHNR and CDR2 FQNEAQ (reference sequence). The CDR3 sequence is CASTSDGQMEAFF. The CDR3 DNA reads TGTGCCAGCACCTCAGACGGTCAAATGGAAGCTTTCTTT.

The rearrangement uses TRBV5-3 and TRBJ1-5; D perhaps matches TRBD1 (6 bases). TRBV5-3 is flagged as an ORF with uncertain function. Trimming took 5 bases from V and 3 from J, leaving 12 bases between them. The CDR3 extends over 14 amino acids. CDR3 in DNA: TGTGCCAGAAGAGAAGACAGGACCAATCAGCCCCAGCATTTT. Its translation is CARREDRTNQPQHF.

J is TRBJ2-6 and V is TRBV7-8; tentatively, D is TRBD1 (5 bases). Per the germline V gene, CDR1 is SGHVS and CDR2 is FQNEAQ. The CDR3 length is 15 residues. Trimming cost V 6 bases and J 4 bases, with 13 bases left between them. CDR3 DNA: TGTGCCAGCAGTAAAAAAGGGGCCGGGGCCAACGTCCTGACTTTC. Translated: CASSKKGAGANVLTF.

The genes are TRBV30 and TRBJ1-5; tentative D call: TRBD1 (5 bases). The germline V gene has CDR1 GTSNPN and CDR2 SVGIG (reference sequence). Trimming left V 1 base short and J 3 bases short, with 16 bases between. This CDR3 spans 16 amino acids. For the CDR3, the DNA is TGTGCCTGGAGTGGTCCTTCGGGGGGGAACAATCAGCCCCAGCATTTT. This translates into CAWSGPSGGNNQPQHF.

The chain recombines TRBV27 with TRBJ1-6; 8 bases match TRBD1. CDR3 length: 14 amino acids. CDR1 and CDR2 (germline): MNHEY, SMNVEV (reference sequence). The ends lost 6 bases at V and 7 bases at J; junction bases unmatched: 5. The CDR3 spells CASSQGQVNSPLHF. The DNA for the CDR3 is TGTGCCAGCAGCCAGGGACAGGTCAATTCACCCCTCCACTTT.

The chain couples TRBV4-1 to TRBJ1-5; 7 bases fit TRBD1. The V segment lost 1 base and the J segment 1 base; nucleotides outside the gene matches: 4. The CDR3 spans 16 residues. The V gene's germline CDR1 is MGHRA and CDR2 YSYEKL. The CDR3 region is CASSQGGGKSNQPQHF. CDR3 bases: TGCGCCAGCAGCCAAGGAGGGGGCAAGAGCAATCAGCCCCAGCATTTT.

This clonotype appeared once. The chain is built from TRBV15 and TRBJ2-7; maybe TRBD1 (6 bases). This CDR3 is built from 13 residues. Germline V gene data show CDR1 as LNHNV and CDR2 as YYDKDF (reference sequence). V lost 0 bases and J lost 8, with 11 bases in between. CDR3 bases: TGTGCCACCAGCAGAGATTCAGGGGATAAGCAGTACTTC. Its protein product is CATSRDSGDKQYF.

The chain combines TRBV9 with TRBJ2-1; 12 bases fit TRBD1. This CDR3 region has 16 residues. Trimming at V came to 0 bases and at J to 5 bases, leaving 3 bases not matched to a gene. Germline V CDR1 and CDR2: SGDLS, YYNGEE. The CDR3 nucleotides are TGTGCCAGCAGCGTAGTGGGGACAGGGGGCAACAATGAGCAGTTCTTC. Protein sequence: CASSVVGTGGNNEQFF. Filled out from reference TRBV9 and TRBJ2-1, the complete variable domain reads DSGVTQTPKHLITATGQRVTLRCSPRSGDLSVYWYQQSLDQGLQFLIQYYNGEERAKGNILERFSAQQFPDLHSELNLSSLELGDSALYFCASSVVGTGGNNEQFFGPGTRLTVL.

The CDR3 here is CASSIRTGSNYGYTF. The CDR3 region has the DNA TGTGCCAGCAGCATAAGGACAGGATCTAACTATGGCTACACCTTC. The chain combines TRBV9 with TRBJ1-2; 7 bases match TRBD1. The CDR3 consists of 15 residues. In germline, CDR1 is SGDLS, CDR2 YYNGEE. The junction had 6 bases not matched to a gene; V was cut back by 4 bases and J by 0 bases.

The gene calls are TRBV28 and TRBJ2-1, with D maybe TRBD2 (7 bases). CDR1 and CDR2 from the germline V gene are MDHEN and SYDVKM. The length of the CDR3 is 18 residues. Trimming shortened V by 10 bases and J by 6 bases, and 31 bases separated the two germline ends. CDR3 protein: CATSKGGSGWRPTNEQFF. DNA of the CDR3: TGTGCCACCTCCAAGGGGGGGTCGGGATGGCGCCCTACCAATGAGCAGTTCTTC. The variable domain in full, completed from reference TRBV28 and TRBJ2-1, reads DVKVTQSSRYLVKRTGEKVFLECVQDMDHENMFWYRQDPGLGLRLIYFSYDVKMKEKGDIPEGYSVSREKKERFSLILESASTNQTSMYLCATSKGGSGWRPTNEQFFGPGTRLTVL.

The rearrangement joins TRBV7-9 to TRBJ2-5, with 8 positions matching TRBD2. This CDR3 is built from 16 residues. J lost 1 base, V lost 2 bases, and 6 bases had no gene match. Germline V gene data show CDR1 as SEHNR and CDR2 as FQNEAQ (reference sequence). DNA for the CDR3: TGTGCCAGCAGCTTATTGGGTAGCGGGGTCCAAGAGACCCAGTACTTC. Amino acids: CASSLLGSGVQETQYF.

The J gene is TRBJ1-1, the V gene TRBV6-5, with a weak D call TRBD1 (6 bases). Between the trimmed V and J ends, which lost 4 bases and 3 bases, there was a span of 21 bases. The germline V gene encodes CDR1 MNHEY and CDR2 SVGAGI. The CDR3 is made up of 17 amino acids. Here the CDR3 reads CASSSSRGGSGDTEAFF. DNA for the CDR3: TGTGCCAGCAGTTCCTCAAGGGGGGGGAGTGGGGACACTGAAGCTTTCTTT.

The chain has TRBV28 and TRBJ1-4, with D uncertain. This CDR3 contains 14 residues. V was clipped by 3 bases and J by 8 bases, with 13 bases between them. Per germline, CDR1 MDHEN and CDR2 SYDVKM. Here the CDR3 DNA reads TGTGCCAGCAGTTTTCAAGGGTGGGTCGAAAAACTGTTTTTT. Its protein is CASSFQGWVEKLFF.